The rows below give T cell receptor beta chains drawn from one sample of a study of blood T cell repertoires in COVID-19. Profiling relied on immunoSEQ multiplex PCR, and the TCRdb table lists in-frame clones only, not all of them. This table holds some 140,000 clones, roughly 88% found once. The sequenced sample was peripheral blood. Source of these receptors: a man aged 55 to 70 with COVID-19, enrolled during active disease. Each CDR3 is given with its conserved first and last residue. Fields, in order: J gene, D gene, V gene, clone size, CDR3 protein, CDR3 DNA. D genes are given only for firm matches. The size field is filled for only some rows; it gives once, few, many or a size class.

j_call: TRBJ2-7; d_call: TRBD1; v_call: TRBV6-6; clone_size: -; cdr3_aa: CASSSSRTGTVYEQYF; cdr3_nt: TGTGCCAGCAGTTCCTCGAGGACAGGGACGGTCTACGAGCAGTACTTC
j_call: TRBJ1-3; d_call: -; v_call: TRBV19; clone_size: -; cdr3_aa: CASSTTRASSSGNTIYF; cdr3_nt: TGTGCCAGTAGTACGACCAGGGCTTCGAGCTCTGGAAACACCATATATTTT
j_call: TRBJ2-7; d_call: TRBD1; v_call: TRBV5-6; clone_size: -; cdr3_aa: CASSLRGQGVNEQYF; cdr3_nt: TGTGCCAGCAGCCTTAGGGGACAGGGGGTAAACGAGCAGTACTTC
j_call: TRBJ2-7; d_call: -; v_call: TRBV2; clone_size: few; cdr3_aa: CASSESVFDEQYF; cdr3_nt: TGTGCCAGCAGTGAATCAGTGTTTGACGAGCAGTACTTC
j_call: TRBJ1-3; d_call: TRBD1; v_call: TRBV11-3; clone_size: -; cdr3_aa: CASSRDRSSGNTIYF; cdr3_nt: TGTGCCAGCAGCCGGGACAGGTCCTCTGGAAACACCATATATTTT
j_call: TRBJ1-5; d_call: -; v_call: TRBV30; clone_size: -; cdr3_aa: CAWSTGINQPQHF; cdr3_nt: TGTGCCTGGAGTACAGGGATCAATCAGCCCCAGCATTTT
j_call: TRBJ1-2; d_call: TRBD1; v_call: TRBV28; clone_size: once; cdr3_aa: CASSLLGQGENFRYTF; cdr3_nt: TGTGCCAGCAGTTTGCTAGGACAGGGGGAGAATTTTCGCTACACCTTC
j_call: TRBJ2-7; d_call: -; v_call: TRBV7-9; clone_size: -; cdr3_aa: CASSPPQKNYEQYF; cdr3_nt: TGTGCCAGCAGCCCACCACAGAAGAACTACGAGCAGTACTTC
j_call: TRBJ2-2; d_call: -; v_call: TRBV11-3; clone_size: -; cdr3_aa: CASSLGARGGTGELFF; cdr3_nt: TGTGCCAGCAGCTTAGGGGCCCGCGGCGGGACCGGGGAGCTGTTTTTT
j_call: TRBJ2-3; d_call: -; v_call: TRBV7-8; clone_size: -; cdr3_aa: CATQDTQYF; cdr3_nt: TGTGCTACGCAGGATACGCAGTATTTT
j_call: TRBJ1-2; d_call: -; v_call: TRBV28; clone_size: -; cdr3_aa: CASSIPTGTRYGYTF; cdr3_nt: TGTGCCAGCAGTATACCAACAGGGACCCGGTATGGCTACACCTTC